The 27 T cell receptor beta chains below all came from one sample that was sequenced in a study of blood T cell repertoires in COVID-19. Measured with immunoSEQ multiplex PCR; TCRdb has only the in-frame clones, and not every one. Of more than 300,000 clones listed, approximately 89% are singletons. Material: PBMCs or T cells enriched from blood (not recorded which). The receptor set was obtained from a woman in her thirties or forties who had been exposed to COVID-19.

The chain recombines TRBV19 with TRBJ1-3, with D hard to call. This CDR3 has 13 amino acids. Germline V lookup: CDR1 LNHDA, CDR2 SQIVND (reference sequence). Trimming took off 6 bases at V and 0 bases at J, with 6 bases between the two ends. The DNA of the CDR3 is TGTGCCAGTAGCTGGAGCTCTGGAAACACCATATATTTT. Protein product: CASSWSSGNTIYF.

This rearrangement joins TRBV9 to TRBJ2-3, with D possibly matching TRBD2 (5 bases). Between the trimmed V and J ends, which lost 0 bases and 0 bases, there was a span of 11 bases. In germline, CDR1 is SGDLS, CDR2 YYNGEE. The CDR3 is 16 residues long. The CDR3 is CASSVAPSPSTDTQYF. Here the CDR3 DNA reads TGTGCCAGCAGCGTAGCTCCTAGCCCCAGCACAGATACGCAGTATTTT.

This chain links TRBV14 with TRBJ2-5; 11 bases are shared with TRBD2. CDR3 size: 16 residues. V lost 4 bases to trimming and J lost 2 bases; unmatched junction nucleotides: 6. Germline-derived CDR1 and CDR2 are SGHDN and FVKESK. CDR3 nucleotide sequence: TGTGCCAGCAGCCTACTAGCGGGGGCCTCTCAAGAGACCCAGTACTTC. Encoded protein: CASSLLAGASQETQYF.

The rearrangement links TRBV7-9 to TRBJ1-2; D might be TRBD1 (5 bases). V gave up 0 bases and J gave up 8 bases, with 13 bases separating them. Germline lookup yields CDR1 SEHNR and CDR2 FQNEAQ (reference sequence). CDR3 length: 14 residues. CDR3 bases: TGTGCCAGCAGCTTAGCCTTGGCAGGGAAAGGCTACACCTTC. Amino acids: CASSLALAGKGYTF.

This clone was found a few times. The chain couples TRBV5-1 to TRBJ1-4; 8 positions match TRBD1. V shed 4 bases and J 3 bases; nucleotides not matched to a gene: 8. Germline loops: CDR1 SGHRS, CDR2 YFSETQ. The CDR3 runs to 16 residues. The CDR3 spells CASSLQGDRSNEKLFF. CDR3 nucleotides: TGCGCCAGCAGCCTCCAGGGGGACAGGTCTAATGAAAAACTGTTTTTT.

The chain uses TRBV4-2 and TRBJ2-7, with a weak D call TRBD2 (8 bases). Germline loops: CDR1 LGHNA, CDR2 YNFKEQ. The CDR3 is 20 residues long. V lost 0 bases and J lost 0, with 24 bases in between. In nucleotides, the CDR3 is TGTGCCAGCAGCCAAGACTTACAGGGGACAAGCGGGGGCAGCTCCTACGAGCAGTACTTC. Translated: CASSQDLQGTSGGSSYEQYF.

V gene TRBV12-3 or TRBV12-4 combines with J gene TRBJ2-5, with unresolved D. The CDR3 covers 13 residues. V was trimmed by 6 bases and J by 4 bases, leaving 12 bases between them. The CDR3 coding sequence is TGTGCCAGCAGCCCATCGCAGTCAGAGACCCAGTACTTC. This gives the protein CASSPSQSETQYF.

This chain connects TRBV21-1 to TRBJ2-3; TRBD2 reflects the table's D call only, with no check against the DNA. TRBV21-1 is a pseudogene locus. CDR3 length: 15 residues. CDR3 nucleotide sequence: TGTGCCAGCAGAGCGCCGGGGGTTAGCACAGATACGCAGTATTTT. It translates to CASRAPGVSTDTQYF.

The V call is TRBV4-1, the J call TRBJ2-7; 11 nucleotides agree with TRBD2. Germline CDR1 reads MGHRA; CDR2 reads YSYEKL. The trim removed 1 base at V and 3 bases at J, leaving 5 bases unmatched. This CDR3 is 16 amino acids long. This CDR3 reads CASSQGRLAGGYEQYF. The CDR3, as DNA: TGCGCCAGCAGCCAAGGAAGGCTAGCGGGAGGCTACGAGCAGTACTTC.

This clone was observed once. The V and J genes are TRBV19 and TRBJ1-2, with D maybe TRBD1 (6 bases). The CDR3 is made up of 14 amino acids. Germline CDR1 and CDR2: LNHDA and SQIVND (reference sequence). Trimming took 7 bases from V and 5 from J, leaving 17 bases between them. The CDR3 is CASTIEGGRYGYTF. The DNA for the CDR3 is TGTGCCAGTACCATAGAGGGGGGTAGATATGGCTACACCTTC.

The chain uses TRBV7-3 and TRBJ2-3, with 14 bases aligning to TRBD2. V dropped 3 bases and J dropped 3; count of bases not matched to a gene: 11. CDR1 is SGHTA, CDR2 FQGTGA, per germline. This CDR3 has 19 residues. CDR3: CASSFGLAGGYDRTDTQYF. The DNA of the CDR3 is TGTGCCAGCAGCTTTGGACTAGCGGGAGGATATGACCGGACAGATACGCAGTATTTT.

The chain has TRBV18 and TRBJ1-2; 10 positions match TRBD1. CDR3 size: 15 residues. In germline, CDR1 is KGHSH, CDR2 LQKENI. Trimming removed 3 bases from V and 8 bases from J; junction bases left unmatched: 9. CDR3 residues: CASSPRDRGLGGYTF. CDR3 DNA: TGTGCCAGCTCACCCCGGGACAGGGGTCTCGGAGGCTACACCTTC.

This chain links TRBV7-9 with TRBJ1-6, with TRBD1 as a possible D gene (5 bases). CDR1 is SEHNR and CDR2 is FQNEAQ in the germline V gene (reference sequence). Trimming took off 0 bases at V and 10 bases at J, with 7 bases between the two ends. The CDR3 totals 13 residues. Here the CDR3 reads CASSLADSSPLHF. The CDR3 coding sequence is TGTGCCAGCAGCTTAGCCGACAGCTCACCCCTCCACTTT.

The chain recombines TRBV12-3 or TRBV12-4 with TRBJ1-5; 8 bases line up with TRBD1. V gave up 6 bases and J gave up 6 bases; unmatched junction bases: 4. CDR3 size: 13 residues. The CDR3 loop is CASRGQGGQPQHF. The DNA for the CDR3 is TGTGCCAGCAGAGGACAGGGAGGTCAGCCCCAGCATTTT.

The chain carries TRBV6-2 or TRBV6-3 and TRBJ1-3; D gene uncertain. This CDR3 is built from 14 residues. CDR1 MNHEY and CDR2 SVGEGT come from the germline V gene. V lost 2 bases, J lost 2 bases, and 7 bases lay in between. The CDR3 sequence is CASSYTRTGNTIYF. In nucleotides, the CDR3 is TGTGCCAGCAGTTACACAAGAACTGGAAACACCATATATTTT.

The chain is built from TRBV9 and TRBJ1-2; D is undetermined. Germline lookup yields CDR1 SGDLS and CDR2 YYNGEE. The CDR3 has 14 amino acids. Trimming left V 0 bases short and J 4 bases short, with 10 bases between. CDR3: CASSVDPSGYGYTF. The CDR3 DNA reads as TGTGCCAGCAGCGTAGATCCTAGCGGCTATGGCTACACCTTC.

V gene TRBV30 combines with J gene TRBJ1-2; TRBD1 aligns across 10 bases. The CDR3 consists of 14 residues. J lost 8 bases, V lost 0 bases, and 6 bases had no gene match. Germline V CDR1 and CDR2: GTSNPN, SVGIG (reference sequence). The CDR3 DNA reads TGTGCCTGGAGTGTACGGGGGACAGGGGTCGGCTACACCTTC. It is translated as CAWSVRGTGVGYTF.

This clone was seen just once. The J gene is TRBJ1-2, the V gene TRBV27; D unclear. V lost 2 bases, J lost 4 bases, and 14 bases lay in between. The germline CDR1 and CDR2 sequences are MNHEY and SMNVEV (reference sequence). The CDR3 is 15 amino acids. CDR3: CASSLGTRGTYGYTF. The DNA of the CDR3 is TGTGCCAGCAGTTTAGGCACCAGAGGAACCTATGGCTACACCTTC.

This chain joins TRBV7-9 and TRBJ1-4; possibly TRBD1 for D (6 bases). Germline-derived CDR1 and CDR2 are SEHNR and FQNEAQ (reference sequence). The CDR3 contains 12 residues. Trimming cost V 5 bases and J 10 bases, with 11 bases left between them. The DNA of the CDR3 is TGTGCCAGCAGCCCACAGGGTTTAAAACTGTTTTTT. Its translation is CASSPQGLKLFF.

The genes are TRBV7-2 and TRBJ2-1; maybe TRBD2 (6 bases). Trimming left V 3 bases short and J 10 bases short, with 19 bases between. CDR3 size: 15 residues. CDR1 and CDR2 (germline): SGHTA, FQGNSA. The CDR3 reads CASSLRLTGSREQFF. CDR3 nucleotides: TGTGCCAGCAGCTTGAGACTGACCGGGAGCCGAGAGCAGTTCTTC.

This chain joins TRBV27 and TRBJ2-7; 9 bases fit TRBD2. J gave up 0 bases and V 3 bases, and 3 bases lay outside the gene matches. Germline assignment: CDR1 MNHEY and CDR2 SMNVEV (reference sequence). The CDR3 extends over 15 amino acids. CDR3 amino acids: CASSFASGISYEQYF. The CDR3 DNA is TGTGCCAGCAGTTTTGCTAGCGGGATCTCCTACGAGCAGTACTTC.

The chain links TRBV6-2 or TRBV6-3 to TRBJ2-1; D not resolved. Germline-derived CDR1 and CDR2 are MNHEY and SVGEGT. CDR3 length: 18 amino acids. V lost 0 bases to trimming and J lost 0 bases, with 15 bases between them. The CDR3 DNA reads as TGTGCCAGCAGTTACTCTGCGGCTAGTTGGAGCTCCTACAATGAGCAGTTCTTC. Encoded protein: CASSYSAASWSSYNEQFF.

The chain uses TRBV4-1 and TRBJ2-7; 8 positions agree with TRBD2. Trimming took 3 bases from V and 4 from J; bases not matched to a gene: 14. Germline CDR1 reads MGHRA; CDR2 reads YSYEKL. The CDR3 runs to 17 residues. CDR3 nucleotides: TGCGCCAGCAGCCACGATGTCAAACCGGGACTAGATTACGAGCAGTACTTC. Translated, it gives CASSHDVKPGLDYEQYF.

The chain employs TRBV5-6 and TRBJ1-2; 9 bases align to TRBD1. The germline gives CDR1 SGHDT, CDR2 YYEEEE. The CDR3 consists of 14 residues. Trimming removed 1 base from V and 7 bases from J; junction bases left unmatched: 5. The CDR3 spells CASSLNRGQSGYTF. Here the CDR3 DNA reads TGTGCCAGCAGCTTGAACAGGGGGCAGAGTGGCTACACCTTC.

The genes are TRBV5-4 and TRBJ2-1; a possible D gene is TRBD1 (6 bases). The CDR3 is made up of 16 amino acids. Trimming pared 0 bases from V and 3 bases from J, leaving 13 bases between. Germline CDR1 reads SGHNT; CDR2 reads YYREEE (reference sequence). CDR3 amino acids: CASSLGLDRGYNEQFF. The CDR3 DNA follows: TGTGCCAGCAGCTTGGGATTGGACAGAGGCTACAATGAGCAGTTCTTC. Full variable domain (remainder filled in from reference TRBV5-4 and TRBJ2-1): ETGVTQSPTHLIKTRGQQVTLRCSSQSGHNTVSWYQQALGQGPQFIFQYYREEENGRGNFPPRFSGLQFPNYSSELNVNALELDDSALYLCASSLGLDRGYNEQFFGPGTRLTVL.

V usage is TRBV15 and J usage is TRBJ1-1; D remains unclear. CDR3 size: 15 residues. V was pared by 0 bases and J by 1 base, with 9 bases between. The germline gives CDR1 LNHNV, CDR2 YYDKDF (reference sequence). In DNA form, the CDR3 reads TGTGCCACCAGCAGAGAATTAGCCAAGAACACTGAAGCTTTCTTT. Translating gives CATSRELAKNTEAFF.

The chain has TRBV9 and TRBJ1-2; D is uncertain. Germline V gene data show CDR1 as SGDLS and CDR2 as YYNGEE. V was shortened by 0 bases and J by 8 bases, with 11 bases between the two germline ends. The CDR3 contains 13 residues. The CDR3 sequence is CASSVVSSQGYTF. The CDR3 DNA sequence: TGTGCCAGCAGCGTAGTGAGCTCCCAAGGCTACACCTTC. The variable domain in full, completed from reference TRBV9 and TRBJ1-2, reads DSGVTQTPKHLITATGQRVTLRCSPRSGDLSVYWYQQSLDQGLQFLIQYYNGEERAKGNILERFSAQQFPDLHSELNLSSLELGDSALYFCASSVVSSQGYTFGSGTRLTVV.